This T cell receptor (beta chain) was captured in a study of cytotoxic CD8 clonotypes in ibrutinib-treated CLL. As for the study in general: Partial responses totalled about 24 and complete responses 2; after median approximately 6 years, approximately 15 remained remitted and approximately twelve progressed. Overall study findings and caveats: Clonality showed a rise at ibrutinib response that reversed toward baseline at progression.

TCRdb keeps only in-frame clones here, not all; method: immunoSEQ multiplex PCR. The sample yields some 200,000 clones, roughly 73% seen once. There are 13 residues in the CDR3. In germline, CDR1 is SGHRS, CDR2 YFSETQ. V lost 4 bases and J lost 8, with 15 bases in between. Worth noting for this clone: Its antigen remains unknown.

The material sequenced was PBMCs, taken after 12 months of ibrutinib treatment. The clonotype originates from a human donor with chronic lymphocytic leukemia. The chain joins TRBV5-1 to TRBJ1-2, with D perhaps matching TRBD1 (6 bases). CDR3 in DNA: TGCGCCAGCAGCCCGGGGACATGGGAGGGCTACACCTTC. It translates to CASSPGTWEGYTF.